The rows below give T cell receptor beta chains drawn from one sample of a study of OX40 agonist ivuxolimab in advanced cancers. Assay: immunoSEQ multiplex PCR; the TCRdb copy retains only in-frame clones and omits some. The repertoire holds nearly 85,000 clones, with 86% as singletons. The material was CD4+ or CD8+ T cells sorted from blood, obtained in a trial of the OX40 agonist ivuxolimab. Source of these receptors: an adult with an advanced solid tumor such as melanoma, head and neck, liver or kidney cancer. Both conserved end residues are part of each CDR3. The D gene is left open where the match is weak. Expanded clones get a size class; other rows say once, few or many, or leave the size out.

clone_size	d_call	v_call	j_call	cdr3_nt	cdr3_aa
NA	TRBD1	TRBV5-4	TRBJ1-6	TGTGCCAGCAGCAAAGGGGGCGCTGGGGGCTCCTATAATTCACCCCTCCACTTT	CASSKGGAGGSYNSPLHF
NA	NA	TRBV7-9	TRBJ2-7	TGTGCCAGCAGCTCACAGGGCCACGAGCAGTACTTC	CASSSQGHEQYF
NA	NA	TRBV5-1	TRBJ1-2	TGCGCCAGCACGGACATTGAGGATGGCTACACCTTC	CASTDIEDGYTF
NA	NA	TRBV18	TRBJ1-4	TGTGCCAGCACCCATCCAGGGCATTCTAATGAAAAACTGTTTTTT	CASTHPGHSNEKLFF
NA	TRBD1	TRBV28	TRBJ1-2	TGTGCCAGCAGTTTACCCACAGGGGGCAAGGTGAATGGCTACACCTTC	CASSLPTGGKVNGYTF
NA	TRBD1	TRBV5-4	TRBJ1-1	TGTGCCAGCAGCTTGGGTGCAGGGGGATTCACTGAAGCTTTCTTT	CASSLGAGGFTEAFF
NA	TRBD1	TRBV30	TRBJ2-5	TGTGCCTGGGGGGACAGAGAGACCCAGTACTTC	CAWGDRETQYF
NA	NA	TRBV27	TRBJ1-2	TGTGCCAGCAGTTTTAAGGGGGTACGAACGCGGGCGAAGAGGTATGGCTACACCTTC	CASSFKGVRTRAKRYGYTF
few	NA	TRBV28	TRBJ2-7	TGTGCCAGCAGTTTTGACCTTCCCCTCGAGCAGTACTTC	CASSFDLPLEQYF
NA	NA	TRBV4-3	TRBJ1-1	TGCGCCAGCAGCCAGGGAAGAAACACTGAAGCTTTCTTT	CASSQGRNTEAFF
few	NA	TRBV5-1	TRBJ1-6	TGCGCCAGCAGGAGGGTTGGCTCGGGGGTTGTTGATTCACCCCTCCACTTT	CASRRVGSGVVDSPLHF
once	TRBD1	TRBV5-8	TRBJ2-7	TGTGCCAGCAGCTTGTTGGGACAGGGTGGGTACGAGCAGTACTTC	CASSLLGQGGYEQYF
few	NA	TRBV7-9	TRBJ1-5	TGTGCCAGCAGCCCCGGGGGTAATCAGCCCCAGCATTTT	CASSPGGNQPQHF
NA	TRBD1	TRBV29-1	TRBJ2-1	TGCAGCGTTTCACAGGGGGCAACTCCCAATGAGCAGTTCTTC	CSVSQGATPNEQFF
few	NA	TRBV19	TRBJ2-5	TGTGCCAGTAGTCAGCTACCCCGGGAGACCCAGTACTTC	CASSQLPRETQYF
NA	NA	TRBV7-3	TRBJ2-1	TGTGCCAGCAGCTTGCGGGGTTTGAATGAGCAGTTCTTC	CASSLRGLNEQFF
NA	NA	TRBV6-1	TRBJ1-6	TGTGCCAGCAAGGGAGGCAGTTCAGTTAATTCACCCCTCCACTTT	CASKGGSSVNSPLHF
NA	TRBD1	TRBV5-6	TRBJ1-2	TGTGCCAGCAGCCTTAGACAGGGGGATGGCTACACCTTC	CASSLRQGDGYTF
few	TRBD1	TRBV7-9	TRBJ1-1	TGTGCCAGCAGGGTCCCGGCGACAGGGCTTTTTTCGGTCACTGAAGCTTTCTTT	CASRVPATGLFSVTEAFF
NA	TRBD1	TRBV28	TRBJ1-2	TGTGCCAGCAGTTTATTGGCGGGACAGGGGATAGGCTACACCTTC	CASSLLAGQGIGYTF
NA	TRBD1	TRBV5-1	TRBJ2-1	TGCGCCAGCAGCTTGGCTGGGGACAGGGTATACAATGAGCAGTTCTTC	CASSLAGDRVYNEQFF
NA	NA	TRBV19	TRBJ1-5	TGTGCCAGTAGTCGACAGGCAACTCAGCCCCAGCATTTT	CASSRQATQPQHF
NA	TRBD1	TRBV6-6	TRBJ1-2	TGTGCCAGCAGTTACGCAGGGGGCCCCTATGGCTACACCTTC	CASSYAGGPYGYTF
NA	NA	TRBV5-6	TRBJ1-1	TGTGCCAGCAGCTTGGGACGGGGGGACACTGAAGCTTTCTTT	CASSLGRGDTEAFF
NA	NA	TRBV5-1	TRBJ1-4	TGCGCCAGCAGACCAGAGGAGGCGACTAATGAAAAACTGTTTTTT	CASRPEEATNEKLFF
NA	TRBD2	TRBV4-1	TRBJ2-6	TGCGCCAGCAGCCAAGATAGGGAAGCGGGGGGGGCCAACGTCCTGACTTTC	CASSQDREAGGANVLTF
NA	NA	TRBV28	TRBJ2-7	TGTGCCAGCAGATCACCCACAGGAGTCTACGAGCAGTACTTC	CASRSPTGVYEQYF
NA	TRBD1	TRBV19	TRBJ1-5	TGTGCCAGTATCATGACAGGGGGAGATCAGCCCCAGCATTTT	CASIMTGGDQPQHF
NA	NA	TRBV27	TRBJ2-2	TGTGCCAGCAGTTTGCAATGGAACACCGGGGAGCTGTTTTTT	CASSLQWNTGELFF
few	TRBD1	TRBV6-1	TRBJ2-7	TGTGCCAGCAGCGTGGACAGGGGGGACTACGAGCAGTACTTC	CASSVDRGDYEQYF
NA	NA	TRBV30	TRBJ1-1	TGTGCCTGGAGGGCGAACAGGGCTGAAGCTTTCTTT	CAWRANRAEAFF
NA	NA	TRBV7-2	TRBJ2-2	TGTGCCAGCAGCCCAACCCCACAGGGTGGGACCGGGGAGCTGTTTTTT	CASSPTPQGGTGELFF
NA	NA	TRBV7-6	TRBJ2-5	TGTGCCAGCAGCTCTCAAGAGACCCAGTACTTC	CASSSQETQYF
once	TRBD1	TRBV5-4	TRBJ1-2	TGTGCCAGCAGCCCCGGGAACAGGGGTGTCGCTGGCTACACCTTC	CASSPGNRGVAGYTF
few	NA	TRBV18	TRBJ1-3	TGTGCCAGCTCACCACCGGTGGGAAACACCATATATTTT	CASSPPVGNTIYF
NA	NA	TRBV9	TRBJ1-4	TGTGCCAGCAGCGTAGCTATAGGGGGTAATGAAAAACTGTTTTTT	CASSVAIGGNEKLFF
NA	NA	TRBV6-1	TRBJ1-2	TGTGCCAGCAGTGCCGGGCGGGGGGCCGGCTATGGCTACACCTTC	CASSAGRGAGYGYTF
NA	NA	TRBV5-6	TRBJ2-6	TGTGCCAGCAGCTTGGCGCAGGCTGCGGGGGCCAACGTCCTGACTTTC	CASSLAQAAGANVLTF
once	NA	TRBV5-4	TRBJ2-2	TGTGCCAGCAGCTTGCCCTCGAACACCGGGGAGCTGTTTTTT	CASSLPSNTGELFF
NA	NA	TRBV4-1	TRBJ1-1	TGCGCCAGCAGCCGATCGGGGGGAACGATGAACACTGAAGCTTTCTTT	CASSRSGGTMNTEAFF
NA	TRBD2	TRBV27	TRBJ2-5	TGTGCGACTGGTGGCGGGGGGGAAGAGACCCAGTACTTC	CATGGGGEETQYF
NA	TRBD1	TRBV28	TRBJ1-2	TGTGCCAGCAGTTTTAGGGACAGGTACTATGGCTACACCTTC	CASSFRDRYYGYTF
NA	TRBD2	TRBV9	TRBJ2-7	TGTGCCAGCAGCCTTACAGCGGGATCCGGGGGTGAGCAGTACTTC	CASSLTAGSGGEQYF
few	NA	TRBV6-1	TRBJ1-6	TGTGCCAGCAGTGAGGGAAACAATTCACCCCTCCACTTT	CASSEGNNSPLHF
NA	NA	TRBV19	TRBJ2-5	TGTGCCAGTAGTTCCGGGGAGACCCAGTACTTC	CASSSGETQYF
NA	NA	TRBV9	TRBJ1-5	TGTGCCAGCAGCGTAGAGGGCAGGGCAGGTCAGCCCCAGCATTTT	CASSVEGRAGQPQHF
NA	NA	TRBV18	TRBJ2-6	TGTGCCAGCTCACCTGGGGCAGGGGCAGTGTCAGACGTCCTGACTTTC	CASSPGAGAVSDVLTF
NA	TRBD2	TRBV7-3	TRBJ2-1	TGTGCCAGCAGCTTACTCCCGGGACTAGCGGGGGGCTACAATGAGCAGTTCTTC	CASSLLPGLAGGYNEQFF
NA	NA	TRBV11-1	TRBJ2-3	TGTGCCAGCAGCTTAGTTGGGCACCCAGATACGCAGTATTTT	CASSLVGHPDTQYF
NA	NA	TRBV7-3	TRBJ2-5	TGTGCCAGCAGCAGACAGGGGAAAGCGGGGGAGACCCAGTACTTC	CASSRQGKAGETQYF
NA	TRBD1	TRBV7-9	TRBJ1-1	TGTGCCAGCAGCTACGACAGGGGTTCCTCTGAAGCTTTCTTT	CASSYDRGSSEAFF
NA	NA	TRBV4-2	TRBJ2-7	TGTGCCAGCAGCCCCGCCCAGGGGGGAGGATCCTACGAGCAGTACTTC	CASSPAQGGGSYEQYF
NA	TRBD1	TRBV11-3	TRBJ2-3	TGTGCCAGCAGCAGGAGGGACAGGGGGGATACGCAGTATTTT	CASSRRDRGDTQYF
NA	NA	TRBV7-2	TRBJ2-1	TGTGCCAGCAGGAGAGCCTCGGTCAACAATGAGCAGTTCTTC	CASRRASVNNEQFF
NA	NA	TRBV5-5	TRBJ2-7	TGTGCCAGCAGCCTCGGAGGGGGGGCAAGGACCTACGAGCAGTACTTC	CASSLGGGARTYEQYF